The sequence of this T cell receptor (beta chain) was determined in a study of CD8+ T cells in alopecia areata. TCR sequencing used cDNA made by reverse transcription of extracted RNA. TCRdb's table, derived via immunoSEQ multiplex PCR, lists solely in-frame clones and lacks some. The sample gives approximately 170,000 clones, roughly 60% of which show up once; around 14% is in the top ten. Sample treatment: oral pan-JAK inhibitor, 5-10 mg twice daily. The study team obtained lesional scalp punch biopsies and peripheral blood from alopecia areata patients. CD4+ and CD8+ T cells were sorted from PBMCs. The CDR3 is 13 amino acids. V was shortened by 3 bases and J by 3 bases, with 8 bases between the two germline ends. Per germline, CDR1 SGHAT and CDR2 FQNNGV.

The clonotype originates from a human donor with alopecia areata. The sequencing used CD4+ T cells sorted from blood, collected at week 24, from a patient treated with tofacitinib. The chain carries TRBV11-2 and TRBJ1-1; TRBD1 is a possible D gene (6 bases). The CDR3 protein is CASSFKGDTEAFF. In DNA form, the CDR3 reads TGTGCCAGCAGCTTTAAGGGGGACACTGAAGCTTTCTTT. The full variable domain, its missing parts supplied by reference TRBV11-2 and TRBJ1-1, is EAGVAQSPRYKIIEKRQSVAFWCNPISGHATLYWYQQILGQGPKLLIQFQNNGVVDDSQLPKDRFSAERLKGVDSTLKIQPAKLEDSAVYLCASSFKGDTEAFFGQGTRLTVV.